This TCR beta chain was captured by sequencing in a study of T cell responses to AZD1222 COVID-19 vaccine. Trimming shortened V by 11 bases and J by 3 bases, and 8 bases separated the two germline ends. Germline CDR1 reads LNHDA; CDR2 reads SQIVND (reference sequence). The CDR3 covers 11 residues. Points on this clone: What it binds is not known.

Study-level points and caveats: Clonal diversity was possibly underestimated, and white British individuals and females predominated among donors. The study sampled repertoires only after the peak T cell response.

Data came from immunoSEQ multiplex PCR; TCRdb stores just in-frame clones and leaves some out. The sample contains roughly 110,000 clones, 80% to 95% of which appear only once. The V call is TRBV19, the J call TRBJ2-1; D possibly corresponds to TRBD2 (5 bases). The sequence derives from an adult who received the AZD1222 COVID-19 vaccine. This material consisted of peripheral blood, taken 28 days after the second AZD1222 dose. CDR3 DNA sequence: TGTGCCTCAGCGGTCTACAATGAGCAGTTCTTC. This codes for CASAVYNEQFF.